Shown below are 10 T cell receptor beta chains from a single sample sequenced in a study of blood T cell repertoires in COVID-19 (dated by TCRdb to 2020 to 2022). Libraries came from the immunoSEQ multiplex PCR assay. TCRdb's version of the immuneACCESS table is confined to in-frame rearrangements and falls short of the full clone set. An unresolved V gene accounts for under half of the shortfall where checked; the remainder is of unknown origin. Within this sample are some 350,000 clones, with approximately 90% of them counted one time only. The leading ten clones occupy 1% of the sample. The source material was PBMCs or T cells enriched from blood (not recorded which). These receptors were taken from a man between 18 and 29 years old who had recovered from COVID-19.

The V gene is TRBV10-2, the J gene TRBJ2-7, with D possibly TRBD2 on 5 matching bases. This CDR3 region has 18 residues. Germline V gene sequence: CDR1 WSHSY, CDR2 SAAADI. V lost 0 bases, J lost 3 bases, and 21 bases lay in between. The CDR3 bases are TGCGCCAGCAGTGAGTCGAGATCTCGGGGAGAGGGTATCTACGAGCAGTACTTC. Its translation: CASSESRSRGEGIYEQYF.

V usage is TRBV2 and J usage is TRBJ1-2; TRBD1 matches at 7 bases. This CDR3 is 15 amino acids long. The ends lost 8 bases at V and 0 bases at J; junction bases unmatched: 9. Looked up from germline, CDR1 is SNHLY and CDR2 is FYNNEI. The CDR3 loop is CASRPGQNSNYGYTF. The CDR3 nucleotides are TGTGCCAGCCGGCCGGGACAGAACTCTAACTATGGCTACACCTTC.

The gene calls are TRBV27 and TRBJ1-2; 7 bases are shared with TRBD1. J was trimmed by 7 bases and V by 3 bases; bases with no gene match: 2. Germline V gene sequence: CDR1 MNHEY, CDR2 SMNVEV (reference sequence). CDR3 size: 12 residues. In nucleotides, the CDR3 is TGTGCCAGCAGTTTTTCAGGGGGTGGCTACACCTTC. This translates into CASSFSGGGYTF.

The gene calls are TRBV28 and TRBJ2-1; weak D call: TRBD2 (5 bases). The CDR3 has 13 residues. Looked up from germline, CDR1 is MDHEN and CDR2 is SYDVKM. Trimming shortened V by 7 bases and J by 4 bases, and 11 bases separated the two germline ends. For the CDR3, the DNA is TGTGCCAGCACAGGAGGCCCATACAATGAGCAGTTCTTC. Its protein product is CASTGGPYNEQFF. Using reference TRBV28 and TRBJ2-1 for the parts outside the CDR3, the full variable domain is DVKVTQSSRYLVKRTGEKVFLECVQDMDHENMFWYRQDPGLGLRLIYFSYDVKMKEKGDIPEGYSVSREKKERFSLILESASTNQTSMYLCASTGGPYNEQFFGPGTRLTVL.

V and J are TRBV5-8 and TRBJ1-1, with D possibly being TRBD1 (6 bases). Germline CDR1 and CDR2: SGHTS and YDEGEE. The CDR3 has 11 amino acids. V lost 6 bases and J lost 7, with 10 bases in between. In DNA form, the CDR3 reads TGTGCCAGCATTGGGACACTTGAAGCTTTCTTT. Its translation: CASIGTLEAFF.

This clone was observed a single time. V is TRBV5-1 and J is TRBJ2-5; a possible D gene is TRBD2 (6 bases). Trimming removed 2 bases from V and 3 bases from J, with 17 bases in between. This CDR3 has 16 amino acids. CDR1 is SGHRS, CDR2 YFSETQ, per germline. CDR3 protein: CASSLLGMASEETQYF. The CDR3 region has the DNA TGCGCCAGCAGCTTATTAGGGATGGCTAGCGAAGAGACCCAGTACTTC.

The chain's CDR3 is CSVETGGLRGNTEAFF. CDR3 bases: TGCAGCGTTGAAACTGGGGGGTTGAGGGGGAACACTGAAGCTTTCTTT. The chain links TRBV29-1 to TRBJ1-1; D possibly corresponds to TRBD1 (5 bases). V gave up 2 bases and J gave up 1 base, with 17 bases separating them. CDR1 is SQVTM, CDR2 ANQGSEA, per germline. This CDR3 region has 16 residues.

This clone showed up just a few times. This rearrangement joins TRBV6-1 to TRBJ2-1, with D perhaps TRBD2 (5 bases). In germline, CDR1 is MNHNS, CDR2 SASEGT. Trimming removed 2 bases at V and 9 bases at J, with 11 bases between. CDR3 length equals 13 residues. The CDR3 nucleotides read TGTGCCAGCAGTGAATACGAGGGCCTTGAGCAGTTCTTC. Protein: CASSEYEGLEQFF.

Only one count was recorded for this clone. The chain couples TRBV4-1 to TRBJ1-2; the D gene is possibly TRBD1 (5 bases). The CDR3 loop spans 13 amino acids. V lost 1 base to trimming and J lost 8 bases, with 11 bases between them. Looked up from germline, CDR1 is MGHRA and CDR2 is YSYEKL. The CDR3 region has the DNA TGCGCCAGCAGCCAAGTTGGGGCTGTAGGCTACACCTTC. The encoded protein is CASSQVGAVGYTF.

The V gene is TRBV2, the J gene TRBJ2-2; 7 bases align to TRBD1. The length of the CDR3 is 14 residues. J gave up 5 bases and V 6 bases, and 6 bases lay outside the gene matches. Germline-derived CDR1 and CDR2 are SNHLY and FYNNEI. The CDR3 protein is CASSPDRATGELFF. The CDR3 nucleotides are TGTGCCAGCAGCCCAGACAGGGCGACCGGGGAGCTGTTTTTT.